The 3 T cell receptor beta chains reported below all come from one sample, sequenced in a study of blood T cells in healthy people across ages. Then a second PCR, running roughly 6 to 11 cycles, was carried out with a sample-barcoded 5' primer and a J-beta primer mix. TCRdb re-analysed the 5' RACE reads in MiXCR, keeping a single row per CDR3 protein. The repertoire consists of over a million distinct CDR3 sequences, with 40% to 45% occurring once and the leading ten covering over 15%. The sequenced sample was blood. These receptors were taken from a woman in her fifties or sixties in good health.

This clonotype showed up just once. The chain is built from TRBV28 and TRBJ2-7; D is perhaps TRBD1 or TRBD2 (8 bases each). The CDR3 length is 14 residues. Germline lookup yields CDR1 MDHEN and CDR2 SYDVKM. Trimming pared 7 bases from V and 3 bases from J, leaving 16 bases between. In DNA form, the CDR3 reads TGTGCCAGCACTCGGACAGGGACTAGCTACGAGCAGTACTTC. Amino acids: CASTRTGTSYEQYF.

The rearrangement uses TRBV13 and TRBJ2-1, with D possibly being TRBD2 (5 bases). The V gene's germline CDR1 is PRHDT and CDR2 FYEKMQ (reference sequence). Trimming shortened V by 8 bases and J by 0 bases, and 17 bases separated the two germline ends. This CDR3 region has 16 residues. CDR3 sequence reads: CASRPDGLSSYNEQFF. DNA of the CDR3: TGTGCCAGCCGCCCTGACGGACTGAGCTCCTACAATGAGCAGTTCTTC. Filled out from reference TRBV13 and TRBJ2-1, the complete variable domain reads AAGVIQSPRHLIKEKRETATLKCYPIPRHDTVYWYQQGPGQDPQFLISFYEKMQSDKGSIPDRFSAQQFSDYHSELNMSSLELGDSALYFCASRPDGLSSYNEQFFGPGTRLTVL.

V is TRBV5-1 and J is TRBJ2-1, with TRBD2 matching over 8 bases. The J call may be incorrect, as the DNA end agrees better with TRBJ2-7. The germline CDR1 and CDR2 sequences are SGHRS and YFSETQ. The CDR3 is 13 residues long. The DNA of the CDR3 is TGCGCCAGCAGCTCGGGACTAGACAATGAGCAGTACTTC. Translation: CASSSGLDNEQYF.